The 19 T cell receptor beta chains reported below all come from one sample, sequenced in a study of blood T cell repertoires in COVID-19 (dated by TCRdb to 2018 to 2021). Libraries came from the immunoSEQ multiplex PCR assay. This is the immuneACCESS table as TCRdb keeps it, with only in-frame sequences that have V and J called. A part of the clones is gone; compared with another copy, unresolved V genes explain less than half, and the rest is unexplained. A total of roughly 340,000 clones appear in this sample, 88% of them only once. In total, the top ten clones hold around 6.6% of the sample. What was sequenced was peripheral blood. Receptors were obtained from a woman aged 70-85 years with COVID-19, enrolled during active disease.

CDR3 in DNA: TGTGCCAGCAGTGAAGGGCAGGGGGCGGAAAAACTGTTTTTT. Translating gives CASSEGQGAEKLFF. The chain employs TRBV2 and TRBJ1-4, with TRBD1 identical over 8 bases. CDR1 is SNHLY, CDR2 FYNNEI, per germline. There are 14 residues in the CDR3. The junction had 3 bases not matched to a gene; V was cut back by 1 base and J by 8 bases. Full variable domain (remainder filled in from reference TRBV2 and TRBJ1-4): EPEVTQTPSHQVTQMGQEVILRCVPISNHLYFYWYRQILGQKVEFLVSFYNNEISEKSEIFDDQFSVERPDGSNFTLKIRSTKLEDSAMYFCASSEGQGAEKLFFGSGTQLSVL.

The chain's CDR3 is CASSEVGGWHGYTF. CDR3 nucleotide sequence: TGTGCCAGCAGTGAAGTGGGGGGTTGGCATGGCTACACCTTC. This sequence joins TRBV6-1 and TRBJ1-2, with TRBD1 as a possible D gene (5 bases). CDR1 and CDR2 (germline): MNHNS, SASEGT. Trimming cost V 1 base and J 6 bases, with 12 bases left between them. The CDR3 totals 14 residues.

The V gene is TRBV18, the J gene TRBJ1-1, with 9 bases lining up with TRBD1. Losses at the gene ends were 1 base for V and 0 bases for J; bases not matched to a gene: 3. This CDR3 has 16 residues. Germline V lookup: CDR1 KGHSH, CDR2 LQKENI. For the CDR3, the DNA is TGTGCCAGCTCACCACAACGGGACAGGGTGAACACTGAAGCTTTCTTT. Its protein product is CASSPQRDRVNTEAFF.

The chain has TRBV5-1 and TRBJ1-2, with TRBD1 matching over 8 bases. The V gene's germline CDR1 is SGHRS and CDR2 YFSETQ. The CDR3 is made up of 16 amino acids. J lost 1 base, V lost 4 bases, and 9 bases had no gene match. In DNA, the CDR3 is TGCGCCAGCAGCCCCATCGGACAGGGATTTAACTATGGCTACACCTTC. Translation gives CASSPIGQGFNYGYTF. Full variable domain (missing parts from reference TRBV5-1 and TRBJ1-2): KAGVTQTPRYLIKTRGQQVTLSCSPISGHRSVSWYQQTPGQGLQFLFEYFSETQRNKGNFPGRFSGRQFSNSRSEMNVSTLELGDSALYLCASSPIGQGFNYGYTFGSGTRLTVV.

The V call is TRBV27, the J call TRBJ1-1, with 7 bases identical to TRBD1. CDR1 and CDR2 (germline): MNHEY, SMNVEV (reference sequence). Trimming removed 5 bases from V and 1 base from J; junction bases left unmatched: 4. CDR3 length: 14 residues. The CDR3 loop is CASSPQGRNTEAFF. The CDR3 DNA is TGTGCCAGCAGTCCACAGGGGAGGAACACTGAAGCTTTCTTT.

CDR3: CASSPQGAQGNTIYF. The CDR3, as DNA: TGCGCCAGCAGCCCCCAGGGGGCGCAGGGAAACACCATATATTTT. The chain links TRBV5-1 to TRBJ1-3, with 8 bases matching TRBD1. The trim removed 4 bases at V and 4 bases at J, leaving 7 bases unmatched. The CDR3 covers 15 residues. Germline CDR1 SGHRS, CDR2 YFSETQ.

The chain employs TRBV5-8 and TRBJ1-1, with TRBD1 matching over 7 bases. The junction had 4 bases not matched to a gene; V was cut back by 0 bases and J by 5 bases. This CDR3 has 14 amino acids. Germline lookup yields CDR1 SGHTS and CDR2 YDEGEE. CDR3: CASSLGRGWTEAFF. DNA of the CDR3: TGTGCCAGCAGCTTGGGCAGGGGGTGGACTGAAGCTTTCTTT.

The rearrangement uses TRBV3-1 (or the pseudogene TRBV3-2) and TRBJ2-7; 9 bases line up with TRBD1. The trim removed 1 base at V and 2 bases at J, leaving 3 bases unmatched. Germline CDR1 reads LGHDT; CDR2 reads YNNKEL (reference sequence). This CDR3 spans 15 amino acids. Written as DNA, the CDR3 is TGTGCCAGCAGCCAAGCGGACAGGGGCGCCTACGAGCAGTACTTC. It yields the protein CASSQADRGAYEQYF.

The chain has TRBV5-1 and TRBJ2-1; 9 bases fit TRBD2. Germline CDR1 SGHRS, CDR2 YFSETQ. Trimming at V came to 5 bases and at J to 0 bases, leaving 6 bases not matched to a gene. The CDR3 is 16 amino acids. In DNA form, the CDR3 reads TGCGCCAGCAGGGCGGGGGGGTTCAGCTCCTACAATGAGCAGTTCTTC. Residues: CASRAGGFSSYNEQFF. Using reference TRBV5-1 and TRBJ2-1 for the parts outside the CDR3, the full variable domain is KAGVTQTPRYLIKTRGQQVTLSCSPISGHRSVSWYQQTPGQGLQFLFEYFSETQRNKGNFPGRFSGRQFSNSRSEMNVSTLELGDSALYLCASRAGGFSSYNEQFFGPGTRLTVL.

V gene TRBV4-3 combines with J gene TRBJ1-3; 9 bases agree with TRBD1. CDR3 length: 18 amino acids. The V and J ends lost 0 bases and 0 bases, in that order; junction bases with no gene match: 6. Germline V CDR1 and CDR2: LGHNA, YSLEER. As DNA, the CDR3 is TGCGCCAGCAGCCAAGAGTTGGGACAGGGAATCTCTGGAAACACCATATATTTT. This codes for CASSQELGQGISGNTIYF.

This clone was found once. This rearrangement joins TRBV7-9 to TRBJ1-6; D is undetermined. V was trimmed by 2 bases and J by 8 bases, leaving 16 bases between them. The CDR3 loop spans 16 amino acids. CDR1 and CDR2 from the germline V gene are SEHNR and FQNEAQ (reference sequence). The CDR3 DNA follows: TGTGCCAGCAGCTTAAGTCTTCCGAGGTCGTATTCACCCCTCCACTTT. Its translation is CASSLSLPRSYSPLHF.

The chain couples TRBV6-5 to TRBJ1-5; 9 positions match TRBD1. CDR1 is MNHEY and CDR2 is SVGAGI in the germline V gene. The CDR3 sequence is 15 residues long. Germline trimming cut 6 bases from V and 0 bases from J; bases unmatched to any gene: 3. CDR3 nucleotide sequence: TGTGCCAGCAGCCGGACAGGGGATAGCAATCAGCCCCAGCATTTT. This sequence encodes CASSRTGDSNQPQHF.

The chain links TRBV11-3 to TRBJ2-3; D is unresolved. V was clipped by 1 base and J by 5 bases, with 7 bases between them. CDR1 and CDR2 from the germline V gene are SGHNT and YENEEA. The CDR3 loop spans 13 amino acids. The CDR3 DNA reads TGTGCCAGCAGCTTAGCCTACAGAGATACGCAGTATTTT. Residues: CASSLAYRDTQYF.

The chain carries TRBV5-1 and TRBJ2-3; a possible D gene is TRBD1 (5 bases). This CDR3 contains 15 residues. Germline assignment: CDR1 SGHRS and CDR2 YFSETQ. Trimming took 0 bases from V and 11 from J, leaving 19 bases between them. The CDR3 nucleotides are TGCGCCAGCAGCTTGGACCAGGCAAAGTTTCAGGGGCAGTATTTT. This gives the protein CASSLDQAKFQGQYF.

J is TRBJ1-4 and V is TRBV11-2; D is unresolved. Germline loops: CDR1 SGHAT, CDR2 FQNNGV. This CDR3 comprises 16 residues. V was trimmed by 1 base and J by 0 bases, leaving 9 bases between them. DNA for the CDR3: TGTGCCAGCAGCTTAGCAACAATTACAACTAATGAAAAACTGTTTTTT. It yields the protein CASSLATITTNEKLFF.

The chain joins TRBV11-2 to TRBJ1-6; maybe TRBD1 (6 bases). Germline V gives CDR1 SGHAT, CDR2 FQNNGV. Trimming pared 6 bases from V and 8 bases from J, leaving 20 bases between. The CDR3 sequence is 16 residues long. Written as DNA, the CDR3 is TGTGCCAGCAGGAGACTCTCACAGGGTTTCGATTCACCCCTCCACTTT. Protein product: CASRRLSQGFDSPLHF.

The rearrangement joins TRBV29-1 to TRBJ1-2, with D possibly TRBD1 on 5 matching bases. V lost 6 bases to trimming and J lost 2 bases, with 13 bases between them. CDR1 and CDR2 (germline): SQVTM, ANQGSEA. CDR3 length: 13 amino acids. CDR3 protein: CSVPGLRNYGYTF. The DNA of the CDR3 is TGCAGCGTACCGGGACTGAGGAACTATGGCTACACCTTC.

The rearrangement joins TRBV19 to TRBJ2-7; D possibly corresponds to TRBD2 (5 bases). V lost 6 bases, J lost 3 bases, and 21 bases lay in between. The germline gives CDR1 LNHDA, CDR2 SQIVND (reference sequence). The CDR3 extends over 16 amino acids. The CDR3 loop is CASSQEEQSDFYEQYF. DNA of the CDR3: TGTGCCAGTAGCCAAGAGGAACAATCGGACTTCTACGAGCAGTACTTC.

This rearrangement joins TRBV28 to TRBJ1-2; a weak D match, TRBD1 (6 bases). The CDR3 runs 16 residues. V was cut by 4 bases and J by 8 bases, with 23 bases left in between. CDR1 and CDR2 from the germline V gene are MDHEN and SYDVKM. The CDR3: CASSSIRQGILRGYTF. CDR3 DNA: TGTGCCAGCAGTTCCATCCGGCAGGGGATATTGAGAGGCTACACCTTC.